The 10 T cell receptor beta chains below were found in one sample sequenced in a study of cytomegalovirus exposure and HLA in healthy donors. PCR was performed using 60 Vbeta and 13 Jbeta primers. Repertoires were generated with immunoSEQ multiplex PCR, while TCRdb's copy carries only in-frame clones and drops some. Of roughly 150,000 clones in the sample, 70% to 85% are singletons; the top ten hold 2.5%. The sequencing input was PBMCs. These receptors were taken from a male donor in good health and CMV-seronegative.

This clone was observed a single time. This chain connects TRBV29-1 to TRBJ2-1, with 9 nucleotides matching TRBD1. Trimming at V came to 3 bases and at J to 8 bases, leaving 8 bases not matched to a gene. The CDR3 is made up of 14 amino acids. Germline V gives CDR1 SQVTM, CDR2 ANQGSEA. CDR3 DNA: TGCAGCGTTGAGTTTGGGACAGGGTATGATGAGCAGTTCTTC. Translated: CSVEFGTGYDEQFF.

V is TRBV4-3 and J is TRBJ2-1; the D gene is possibly TRBD2 (6 bases). The CDR3 loop spans 17 amino acids. The germline CDR1 and CDR2 sequences are LGHNA and YSLEER. Trimming pared 0 bases from V and 7 bases from J, leaving 19 bases between. As DNA, the CDR3 is TGCGCCAGCAGCCAAGATCCTCCATTCGCGGGAAGGAATGAGCAGTTCTTC. Its translation: CASSQDPPFAGRNEQFF.

This clone has more than one count but fewer than ten. The genes are TRBV7-8 and TRBJ2-2; D not certain. The CDR3 length is 14 residues. V was shortened by 1 base and J by 7 bases, with 10 bases between the two germline ends. CDR1 SGHVS and CDR2 FQNEAQ come from the germline V gene. The CDR3 loop reads CASSLELYHGELFF. The CDR3 DNA is TGTGCCAGCAGCTTAGAACTCTACCACGGGGAGCTGTTTTTT.

The genes are TRBV6-6 and TRBJ2-7; TRBD2 aligns across 13 bases. Germline V gives CDR1 MNHNY, CDR2 SVGAGI (reference sequence). The ends lost 4 bases at V and 3 bases at J; junction bases unmatched: 6. This CDR3 comprises 16 residues. The CDR3 DNA sequence: TGTGCCAGCAGTTGGACTAGCGGGAGTACTCTCTACGAGCAGTACTTC. Its translation is CASSWTSGSTLYEQYF.

The chain carries TRBV23-1 and TRBJ2-7; D is undetermined. TRBV23-1 is recorded as an ORF, its role being uncertain. V was cut by 4 bases and J by 0 bases, with 16 bases left in between. This CDR3 has 16 residues. This CDR3 reads CASSRLTRLSSYEQYF. The CDR3 nucleotides read TGCGCCAGCAGTCGCTTGACACGGCTTAGCTCCTACGAGCAGTACTTC.

The chain has TRBV27 and TRBJ1-5; no clear D gene. The V gene lost 7 bases and the J gene lost 0 bases, with 10 bases spanning the gap. Germline-derived CDR1 and CDR2 are MNHEY and SMNVEV (reference sequence). The CDR3 has 14 residues. The CDR3 sequence: CASKSMSSNQPQHF. CDR3 sequence (DNA): TGTGCCAGCAAATCGATGAGTAGCAATCAGCCCCAGCATTTT.

This chain connects TRBV7-2 to TRBJ2-5, with D maybe TRBD2 (6 bases). The CDR3 has 15 amino acids. The germline V and J ends were trimmed by 4 bases and 3 bases, with 15 bases remaining between them. Germline V gene data show CDR1 as SGHTA and CDR2 as FQGNSA. The CDR3: CASSSGWGVEETQYF. CDR3 DNA sequence: TGTGCCAGCAGCTCAGGGTGGGGGGTTGAAGAGACCCAGTACTTC. Full variable domain (rest looked up from reference TRBV7-2 and TRBJ2-5): GAGVSQSPSNKVTEKGKDVELRCDPISGHTALYWYRQSLGQGLEFLIYFQGNSAPDKSGLPSDRFSAERTGGSVSTLTIQRTQQEDSAVYLCASSSGWGVEETQYFGPGTRLLVL.

The CDR3 DNA reads as TGTGCCAGCTCAGAGGGTGTGAACACTGAAGCTTTCTTT. Amino acid sequence: CASSEGVNTEAFF. This chain joins TRBV18 and TRBJ1-1, with D unresolved. Trimming took 5 bases from V and 0 from J, leaving 7 bases between them. The CDR3 is 13 residues long. Germline loops: CDR1 KGHSH, CDR2 LQKENI.

The chain combines TRBV6-1 with TRBJ2-5; 10 positions match TRBD2. Germline trimming cut 2 bases from V and 5 bases from J; bases unmatched to any gene: 8. CDR1 is MNHNS and CDR2 is SASEGT in the germline V gene. The CDR3 is made up of 16 amino acids. CDR3 region: CASSELAGGRRETQYF. The CDR3 DNA sequence: TGTGCCAGCAGTGAATTAGCGGGAGGCCGCAGGGAGACCCAGTACTTC.

Only a few counts were recorded for this clone. The rearrangement uses TRBV25-1 and TRBJ1-5; D remains unclear. CDR3 size: 11 residues. Trimming took off 11 bases at V and 0 bases at J, with 5 bases between the two ends. CDR1 is MGHDK and CDR2 is SYGVNS in the germline V gene. The CDR3 nucleotides are TGTGCCTGGGCTAGCAATCAGCCCCAGCATTTT. As protein: CAWASNQPQHF.